The 29 T cell receptor beta chains in this list originate from one sample, sequenced in a study of blood T cell repertoires in COVID-19. Clones were read by immunoSEQ multiplex PCR, and TCRdb kept only the in-frame ones, dropping some. The sample has approximately 290,000 clones, about 80% seen once. The source material was peripheral blood. The receptors were gathered from a person aged 65 to 85 with COVID-19, enrolled during active disease.

The V gene is TRBV6-5, the J gene TRBJ1-1; D gene unclear. CDR1 and CDR2 from the germline V gene are MNHEY and SVGAGI. The CDR3 length is 13 residues. Trimming took off 5 bases at V and 10 bases at J, with 17 bases between the two ends. CDR3 sequence (DNA): TGTGCCAGCAGTCCAGGACTGGGAGGAGTAGCTTTCTTT. Protein product: CASSPGLGGVAFF.

The CDR3 is CASSLTSVRNEQFF. The CDR3, as DNA: TGTGCCAGCAGCCTAACTAGCGTTCGCAATGAGCAGTTCTTC. This rearrangement joins TRBV14 to TRBJ2-1, with 7 bases lining up with TRBD2. Germline lookup yields CDR1 SGHDN and CDR2 FVKESK. The junction had 6 bases not matched to a gene; V was cut back by 4 bases and J by 6 bases. This CDR3 has 14 residues.

V usage is TRBV18 and J usage is TRBJ1-4; possible D gene TRBD1, 6 bases. The V end lost 0 bases, the J end lost 3 bases, and 14 bases lay between the germline ends. The CDR3 contains 17 residues. Per germline, CDR1 KGHSH and CDR2 LQKENI. The DNA for the CDR3 is TGTGCCAGCTCACCACCGACCTCGGGGGGCCCTAATGAAAAACTGTTTTTT. Its protein product is CASSPPTSGGPNEKLFF.

In its sample, this clone was seen once. The V call is TRBV18, the J call TRBJ2-1; D unresolved. The germline V gene has CDR1 KGHSH and CDR2 LQKENI. V was cut by 3 bases and J by 6 bases, with 9 bases left in between. The CDR3 is made up of 13 amino acids. The CDR3 spells CASSPALTNEQFF. The CDR3 coding sequence is TGTGCCAGCTCACCGGCCCTTACCAATGAGCAGTTCTTC.

The chain is built from TRBV7-2 and TRBJ1-5, with 10 bases lining up with TRBD1. Germline CDR1 reads SGHTA; CDR2 reads FQGNSA. CDR3 length: 16 amino acids. With 5 bases clipped from V and 3 bases from J, the junction kept 7 bases outside the gene matches. The CDR3 here is CASSPPGTGANQPQHF. CDR3 nucleotide sequence: TGTGCCAGCAGCCCTCCCGGGACAGGGGCCAATCAGCCCCAGCATTTT.

CDR3 sequence reads: CASSYSWASYNSPLHF. In DNA, the CDR3 is TGTGCCAGCAGTTACTCGTGGGCATCCTATAATTCACCCCTCCACTTT. This chain uses TRBV6-5 with TRBJ1-6; D not resolved. Trimming stripped 0 bases from V and 1 base from J, with 7 bases between. The CDR3 loop spans 16 amino acids. Germline values: CDR1 MNHEY, CDR2 SVGAGI.

V is TRBV7-2 and J is TRBJ2-7, with 9 bases aligning to TRBD1. In germline, CDR1 is SGHTA, CDR2 FQGNSA. The ends lost 5 bases at V and 7 bases at J; junction bases unmatched: 12. This CDR3 is built from 15 residues. The CDR3 sequence: CASSLVRGQGEEQYF. Written as DNA, the CDR3 is TGTGCCAGCAGCCTAGTGCGGGGACAGGGAGAGGAGCAGTACTTC.

The V gene is TRBV30, the J gene TRBJ1-5, with D perhaps matching TRBD1 (5 bases). The CDR3 has 14 amino acids. Trimming stripped 5 bases from V and 0 bases from J, with 11 bases between. Germline values: CDR1 GTSNPN, CDR2 SVGIG (reference sequence). The DNA of the CDR3 is TGTGCCTGGGGGACGGAGTATAGCAATCAGCCCCAGCATTTT. It translates to CAWGTEYSNQPQHF.

The chain combines TRBV6-2 or TRBV6-3 with TRBJ2-7; 7 nucleotides line up with TRBD1. J was trimmed by 6 bases and V by 0 bases; bases with no gene match: 8. Per the germline V gene, CDR1 is MNHEY and CDR2 is SVGEGT. The CDR3 sequence is 15 residues long. The CDR3 protein is CASSYSTGFAGEQYF. DNA for the CDR3: TGTGCCAGCAGTTACTCGACAGGGTTTGCTGGCGAGCAGTACTTC.

The J gene is TRBJ1-4, the V gene TRBV11-1; 7 positions match TRBD1. CDR1 is SGHAT, CDR2 FQDESV, per germline (reference sequence). The CDR3 consists of 14 residues. Trimming cost V 3 bases and J 3 bases; bases outside gene matches: 1. CDR3 sequence: CASSFGQANEKLFF. The CDR3 region has the DNA TGTGCCAGCAGCTTCGGACAGGCTAATGAAAAACTGTTTTTT.

This rearrangement joins TRBV3-1 (or the pseudogene TRBV3-2) to TRBJ2-3; D perhaps matches TRBD2 (7 bases). The CDR3 covers 15 residues. Germline V gives CDR1 LGHDT, CDR2 YNNKEL (reference sequence). Deletions cut 6 bases from V and 6 bases from J, with 19 bases between. The CDR3 nucleotides are TGTGCCAGCAGTACCGGACTAGAGGGGGGGGATACGCAGTATTTT. The encoded protein is CASSTGLEGGDTQYF.

The CDR3 is CASSSTGGFDYGYTF. In DNA, the CDR3 is TGTGCCAGCAGCTCGACAGGGGGCTTTGACTATGGCTACACCTTC. The gene calls are TRBV13 and TRBJ1-2; the match to TRBD1 covers 10 bases. V gave up 4 bases and J gave up 3 bases; unmatched junction bases: 5. This CDR3 spans 15 amino acids. Germline assignment: CDR1 PRHDT and CDR2 FYEKMQ (reference sequence).

The chain has TRBV7-3 and TRBJ2-2; 10 bases agree with TRBD2. Germline CDR1 reads SGHTA; CDR2 reads FQGTGA. This CDR3 region has 18 residues. The ends lost 5 bases at V and 6 bases at J; junction bases unmatched: 15. The CDR3 here is CASSPSLLAGVVAGELFF. In DNA, the CDR3 is TGTGCCAGCAGCCCGAGCCTTCTAGCGGGAGTAGTGGCCGGGGAGCTGTTTTTT.

This clone was seen more than once but under ten times. DNA for the CDR3: TGTGCCAGCAGCTACGGAGTAGAAGCTTTCTTT. Protein sequence: CASSYGVEAFF. V is TRBV7-9 and J is TRBJ1-1; D is uncertain. Germline V gene sequence: CDR1 SEHNR, CDR2 FQNEAQ (reference sequence). The germline V and J ends were trimmed by 4 bases and 8 bases, with 8 bases remaining between them. The CDR3 has 11 amino acids. The full variable domain, with the rest looked up from reference TRBV7-9 and TRBJ1-1, is DTGVSQNPRHKITKRGQNVTFRCDPISEHNRLYWYRQTLGQGPEFLTYFQNEAQLEKSRLLSDRFSAERPKGSFSTLEIQRTEQGDSAMYLCASSYGVEAFFGQGTRLTVV.

The chain combines TRBV9 with TRBJ2-3, with D perhaps TRBD1 (5 bases). The CDR3 extends over 15 amino acids. Trimming took 1 base from V and 2 from J, leaving 11 bases between them. Looked up from germline, CDR1 is SGDLS and CDR2 is YYNGEE. The CDR3 DNA sequence: TGTGCCAGCAGCGTAAACGGACAAGACACAGATACGCAGTATTTT. Its translation: CASSVNGQDTDTQYF.

The chain couples TRBV6-5 to TRBJ1-2, with TRBD1 matching 7 bases. The CDR3 covers 14 residues. After removal of 6 bases from V and 4 bases from J, the junction contained 8 bases not matched to a gene. Germline-derived CDR1 and CDR2 are MNHEY and SVGAGI. The CDR3 DNA sequence: TGTGCCAGCAGAACCGACAGGGCCTTCTATGGCTACACCTTC. It specifies CASRTDRAFYGYTF.

This rearrangement joins TRBV30 to TRBJ2-7; TRBD1 is a possible D gene (6 bases). The V end was cut by 3 bases, the J end by 3 bases, with 15 bases between. Per germline, CDR1 GTSNPN and CDR2 SVGIG (reference sequence). The length of the CDR3 is 14 residues. CDR3 protein: CAWSGQSILYEQYF. For the CDR3, the DNA is TGTGCCTGGAGCGGACAGAGTATCCTCTACGAGCAGTACTTC.

V is TRBV10-3 and J is TRBJ2-1; 8 nucleotides match TRBD2. Germline V gene lookup returns CDR1 ENHRY and CDR2 SYGVKD. J lost 4 bases, V lost 10 bases, and 12 bases had no gene match. There are 15 residues in the CDR3. The CDR3 is CATTLLRGAYNEQFF. DNA for the CDR3: TGTGCCACCACCCTCCTGCGGGGGGCTTACAATGAGCAGTTCTTC.

The chain combines TRBV7-3 with TRBJ1-1; perhaps TRBD1 as D (5 bases). Trimming removed 1 base from V and 7 bases from J, with 7 bases in between. The CDR3 has 12 amino acids. Germline assignment: CDR1 SGHTA and CDR2 FQGTGA. The DNA for the CDR3 is TGTGCCAGCAGCTTAATCGGGGGTGAAGCTTTCTTT. Translated, it gives CASSLIGGEAFF. The complete variable domain, with remaining parts taken from reference TRBV7-3 and TRBJ1-1, reads GAGVSQTPSNKVTEKGKYVELRCDPISGHTALYWYRQSLGQGPEFLIYFQGTGAADDSGLPNDRFFAVRPEGSVSTLKIQRTERGDSAVYLCASSLIGGEAFFGQGTRLTVV.

The V and J genes are TRBV11-2 and TRBJ2-3; 11 bases align to TRBD2. J was trimmed by 6 bases and V by 4 bases; bases with no gene match: 6. This CDR3 has 15 amino acids. Germline values: CDR1 SGHAT, CDR2 FQNNGV. CDR3 region: CASSSRLAGPDTQYF. The DNA of the CDR3 is TGTGCCAGCAGCTCCCGACTAGCGGGACCTGATACGCAGTATTTT.

The rearrangement links TRBV19 to TRBJ1-1; the match to TRBD1 covers 10 bases. The CDR3 is 14 amino acids. Germline V gene data show CDR1 as LNHDA and CDR2 as SQIVND (reference sequence). The V gene end was trimmed by 5 bases and the J gene end by 6 bases; junction bases not matched to a gene: 6. The CDR3: CASSDDRGLAEAFF. CDR3 bases: TGTGCCAGTAGTGACGACAGGGGGCTCGCTGAAGCTTTCTTT.

The chain combines TRBV2 with TRBJ1-6; 7 nucleotides align to TRBD1. CDR1 is SNHLY and CDR2 is FYNNEI in the germline V gene. Trimming at V came to 6 bases and at J to 5 bases, leaving 1 base not matched to a gene. There are 13 residues in the CDR3. The CDR3 nucleotides read TGTGCCAGCAGGACAGGGAATAATTCACCCCTCCACTTT. It yields the protein CASRTGNNSPLHF.

This clone has a handful of counts. The rearrangement links TRBV3-1 (or the pseudogene TRBV3-2) to TRBJ1-2, with 9 bases matching TRBD1. The CDR3 extends over 14 amino acids. Germline CDR1 reads LGHDT; CDR2 reads YNNKEL (reference sequence). The ends lost 1 base at V and 3 bases at J; junction bases unmatched: 0. The CDR3 loop reads CASSQGQGDYGYTF. DNA of the CDR3: TGTGCCAGCAGCCAAGGACAGGGGGACTATGGCTACACCTTC.

This clone was detected only a few times. J is TRBJ2-7 and V is TRBV5-4; possibly TRBD2 for D (6 bases). Germline V CDR1 and CDR2: SGHNT, YYREEE (reference sequence). The CDR3 runs 18 residues. Trimming pared 0 bases from V and 0 bases from J, leaving 19 bases between. CDR3 coding DNA: TGTGCCAGCAGCTTGGCCGGAGGGCGGCGCAGCTACTCCTACGAGCAGTACTTC. Translation: CASSLAGGRRSYSYEQYF. The full variable domain, rest sourced from reference TRBV5-4 and TRBJ2-7, is ETGVTQSPTHLIKTRGQQVTLRCSSQSGHNTVSWYQQALGQGPQFIFQYYREEENGRGNFPPRFSGLQFPNYSSELNVNALELDDSALYLCASSLAGGRRSYSYEQYFGPGTRLTVT.

The chain is built from TRBV10-3 and TRBJ1-4; a possible D gene is TRBD1 (6 bases). Trimming stripped 8 bases from V and 7 bases from J, with 17 bases between. This CDR3 spans 14 amino acids. Germline V lookup: CDR1 ENHRY, CDR2 SYGVKD. CDR3 amino acids: CAIWYFWGREKLFF. CDR3 sequence (DNA): TGTGCCATCTGGTATTTTTGGGGGCGTGAAAAACTGTTTTTT.

Worth noting for this clone: Other nucleotide sequences from this sample produce the same CDR3. The chain combines TRBV5-6 with TRBJ2-7; 10 positions agree with TRBD1. The CDR3 sequence is 14 residues long. Germline CDR1 is SGHDT and CDR2 is YYEEEE. V gave up 3 bases and J gave up 2 bases; unmatched junction bases: 2. The CDR3 DNA sequence: TGTGCCAGCAGCTCCGGGACAGGGGCCTACGAGCAGTACTTC. Translating it yields CASSSGTGAYEQYF.

The chain has TRBV5-1 and TRBJ1-2; the D gene is possibly TRBD1 (6 bases). V was trimmed by 0 bases and J by 6 bases, leaving 12 bases between them. The CDR3 contains 14 residues. The germline CDR1 and CDR2 sequences are SGHRS and YFSETQ. CDR3 bases: TGCGCCAGCAGCTTGGCACAGGGTATCCATGGCTACACCTTC. Residues: CASSLAQGIHGYTF. The complete variable domain, with remaining parts taken from reference TRBV5-1 and TRBJ1-2, reads KAGVTQTPRYLIKTRGQQVTLSCSPISGHRSVSWYQQTPGQGLQFLFEYFSETQRNKGNFPGRFSGRQFSNSRSEMNVSTLELGDSALYLCASSLAQGIHGYTFGSGTRLTVV.

J is TRBJ1-2 and V is TRBV18, with D hard to call. This CDR3 is built from 13 residues. CDR1 and CDR2 from the germline V gene are KGHSH and LQKENI. V lost 3 bases and J lost 2, with 7 bases in between. The CDR3: CASSPEGNYGYTF. CDR3 nucleotide sequence: TGTGCCAGCTCACCGGAGGGAAACTATGGCTACACCTTC.

In its sample, this clone was seen once. The CDR3 DNA reads as TGCGCCAGCACCCAACAGGTGAACACTGAAGCTTTCTTT. It is translated as CASTQQVNTEAFF. The chain joins TRBV5-1 to TRBJ1-1; D perhaps matches TRBD1 (5 bases). The CDR3 spans 13 residues. V shed 6 bases and J shed 0 bases, with 9 bases lying between them. Per the germline V gene, CDR1 is SGHRS and CDR2 is YFSETQ.